These T cell receptor beta chains were read from a single sample in a study of blood T cell repertoires in COVID-19. Measured with immunoSEQ multiplex PCR; TCRdb has only the in-frame clones, and not every one. The repertoire holds around 160,000 clones, with 85% to 90% as singletons. The sequenced sample was peripheral blood. These receptor sequences come from a man between 18 and 29 years old with acute or convalescent COVID-19. The CDR3 runs from the conserved cysteine through the conserved F or W. Fields, in order: D gene, V gene, clone size, J gene, CDR3 DNA, CDR3 protein. The D gene is left open where the match is weak. Only part of the rows carry a size: once, few, many, or a class if the clone is expanded.

-	TRBV6-1	-	TRBJ1-1	TGTGCCAGCAGTGAAATTTACTTACTGAACACTGAAGCTTTCTTT	CASSEIYLLNTEAFF
TRBD2	TRBV5-1	-	TRBJ2-7	TGCGCCAGCCGGGGGGGCTTCAGCTCCTACGAGCAGTACTTC	CASRGGFSSYEQYF
TRBD1	TRBV3-1/TRBV3-2	-	TRBJ2-7	TGTGCCAGCAGCCCGGGGACAGTGGTCTACGAGCAGTACTTC	CASSPGTVVYEQYF
-	TRBV7-9	-	TRBJ1-1	TGTGCCAGCAAAACTGATACGAACACTGAAGCTTTCTTT	CASKTDTNTEAFF
TRBD1	TRBV10-1	-	TRBJ2-1	TGCGCCAGCAGTGCAGGGGGCCACGAGCAGTTCTTC	CASSAGGHEQFF
TRBD2	TRBV18	-	TRBJ2-1	TGTGCCAGCTCAGAGACTAGCGGGGGGGCGGCTGAGCAGTTCTTC	CASSETSGGAAEQFF
TRBD2	TRBV9	-	TRBJ2-3	TGTGCCAGCAGCGCGGGAGGGGGGGGCACAGATACGCAGTATTTT	CASSAGGGGTDTQYF
-	TRBV6-2/TRBV6-3	-	TRBJ1-4	-	CASSTSSAGQSF
TRBD2	TRBV27	-	TRBJ2-5	TGTGCCAGCATGCCGCTAGCGGGGGGCCAGGAGACCCAGTACTTC	CASMPLAGGQETQYF
TRBD1	TRBV2	-	TRBJ1-6	TGTGCCAGCAGGACGGACAGGGGGCTTTCACCCCTCCACTTT	CASRTDRGLSPLHF
-	TRBV29-1	once	TRBJ1-2	TGCAGCGTTGGCCAGGACTATGGCTACACCTTC	CSVGQDYGYTF
-	TRBV7-9	-	TRBJ1-5	TGTGCCAGCAGCTTCGGGGGGGCCAATCAGCCCCAGCATTTT	CASSFGGANQPQHF
-	TRBV7-9	-	TRBJ1-1	TGTGCCAGCAGCTCGACAGTGAACACTGAAGCTTTCTTT	CASSSTVNTEAFF
-	TRBV6-1	-	TRBJ1-2	TGTGCCAGCAGTGATTCCGGGGACACCTATGGCTACACCTTC	CASSDSGDTYGYTF
TRBD1	TRBV18	-	TRBJ1-5	TGTGCCAGCTCACTTACCCCGGGACAGGGAAGCAATCAGCCCCAGCATTTT	CASSLTPGQGSNQPQHF
TRBD1	TRBV7-9	-	TRBJ1-3	TGTGCCAGCAGCCCAAGAGGGGGCGCAACCTCTGGAAACACCATATATTTT	CASSPRGGATSGNTIYF
TRBD1	TRBV6-5	-	TRBJ1-1	TGTGCCAGCAGTTACTACTCGGGACAGGGGAACACTGAAGCTTTCTTT	CASSYYSGQGNTEAFF
-	TRBV10-3	-	TRBJ1-1	TGTGCCATCAGCAACAGGGATGGTTCGGGGAACACTGAAGCTTTCTTT	CAISNRDGSGNTEAFF
TRBD2	TRBV7-6	-	TRBJ2-7	TGTGCCAGCAGCTTAGAAGCTAGCGGGGGGCAATCCTACGAGCAGTACTTC	CASSLEASGGQSYEQYF
TRBD1	TRBV5-5	-	TRBJ1-2	TGTGCCAGCACCCCGACAGGGTCGTCTAATAACTATGGCTACACCTTC	CASTPTGSSNNYGYTF
-	TRBV6-2/TRBV6-3	-	TRBJ2-3	TGTGCCAGCAGTTACACAGACGCAGATACGCAGTATTTT	CASSYTDADTQYF
TRBD2	TRBV14	-	TRBJ2-5	TGTGCCAGCAGCCAAGGGCTTCTAGCGGGGGGTCAAGAGACCCAGTACTTC	CASSQGLLAGGQETQYF
-	TRBV6-5	-	TRBJ1-5	TGTGCCAGCAGACGTCGACAGGGCAATCAGCCCCAGCATTTT	CASRRRQGNQPQHF
TRBD1	TRBV10-1	-	TRBJ1-5	TGCGCCAGCAGTGAGACGACGGTACGGACAGGGCGCACCTCTTTCCTCAATCAGCCCCAGCATTTT	CASSETTVRTGRTSFLNQPQHF
TRBD1	TRBV18	-	TRBJ2-1	TGTGCCAGCTCACAAAATAAACAGGGGGCCTTCAACAATGAGCAGTTCTTC	CASSQNKQGAFNNEQFF
-	TRBV10-2	-	TRBJ1-2	TGCGCCAGCACCAGGGGCGCGTATGGCTACACCTTC	CASTRGAYGYTF
-	TRBV9	-	TRBJ2-7	TGTGCCAGCAGCGCAGAAGTATCAGGCCGGGAGCAGTACTTC	CASSAEVSGREQYF
TRBD2	TRBV5-1	-	TRBJ2-1	TGCGCCAGCAGCTTGGGTTGGCGGGGGGGAGACAATGAGCAGTTCTTC	CASSLGWRGGDNEQFF
-	TRBV10-1	-	TRBJ1-5	TGCGCCAGCAGTGAGCCTAGGCAAAGCAGGGGAGAGAAGGTAGGCAATCAGCCCCAGCATTTT	CASSEPRQSRGEKVGNQPQHF
-	TRBV28	-	TRBJ1-2	TGTGCCAGCAGTCAAAGGCAGCCTAGGGGCTACACCTTC	CASSQRQPRGYTF
-	TRBV6-5	-	TRBJ1-2	TGTGCCAGCAACCCCAGGGGACCTAGTGTCTACACCTTC	CASNPRGPSVYTF
-	TRBV7-3	-	TRBJ1-2	TGTGCCAGCAGCCGGGGAGGGGGGCGGAATGGCTACACCTTC	CASSRGGGRNGYTF
TRBD1	TRBV11-2	-	TRBJ2-1	TGTGCCAGCAGCCTAGGACAGGTAGGGGTCAATGAGCAGTTCTTC	CASSLGQVGVNEQFF
TRBD1	TRBV28	-	TRBJ2-1	TGTGCCAGCACCGAAAGGGGCAGGGGGCACTACAATGAGCAGTTCTTC	CASTERGRGHYNEQFF
-	TRBV5-1	-	TRBJ1-4	TGCGCCAGCAGCCCAGACAGACCAACTAATGAAAAACTGTTTTTT	CASSPDRPTNEKLFF
-	TRBV10-3	-	TRBJ2-2	TGTGCCATCAGTGATTCAGGGCCGGGCGGGGAGCTGTTTTTT	CAISDSGPGGELFF
TRBD1	TRBV5-1	-	TRBJ1-1	TGCGCCAGCAGCGGGACAGGGCGTACCACTGAAGCTTTCTTT	CASSGTGRTTEAFF
-	TRBV29-1	-	TRBJ2-2	TGCAGCGTCTCAGGGGGGCTCAACACCGGGGAGCTGTTTTTT	CSVSGGLNTGELFF
TRBD2	TRBV18	-	TRBJ2-1	TGTGCCAGCGCCTCTTTTTGGACTAGCGGAAACAATGAGCAGTTCTTC	CASASFWTSGNNEQFF
-	TRBV5-5	-	TRBJ2-5	TGTGCCAGCAGCCCGACCCGCGGGCAAGAGACCCAGTACTTC	CASSPTRGQETQYF
-	TRBV9	-	TRBJ2-5	TGTGCCAGCAGCGCTTCCCCAGCGGGCCAAGAGACCCAGTACTTC	CASSASPAGQETQYF
TRBD2	TRBV9	once	TRBJ2-3	TGTGCCAGCAGCGTAGCTAGCGGGGGAATGATTAGCACAGATACGCAGTATTTT	CASSVASGGMISTDTQYF
TRBD2	TRBV5-5	-	TRBJ2-7	TGTGCCAGCAGCTTGAGTACAGGACTAGCGGGGGGCCGCCACGAGCAGTACTTC	CASSLSTGLAGGRHEQYF
TRBD1	TRBV18	-	TRBJ1-1	TGTGCCAGCTCACCACCGGCAGGGGGCACTGAAGCTTTCTTT	CASSPPAGGTEAFF
-	TRBV7-2	-	TRBJ2-5	TGTGCCAGCAGCTTAGAATTCTCAGAAGAGACCCAGTACTTC	CASSLEFSEETQYF
-	TRBV5-4	-	TRBJ2-5	TGTGCCAGCAGCCCTACTACCCAAGAGACCCAGTACTTC	CASSPTTQETQYF
-	TRBV3-1/TRBV3-2	-	TRBJ1-2	TGTGCCAGCAGCCAAGATCCAGGGAACTATGGCTACACCTTC	CASSQDPGNYGYTF
-	TRBV7-2	few	TRBJ1-4	TGTGCCAGCAGCTTAGATCGACAGTCTAATGAAAAACTGTTTTTT	CASSLDRQSNEKLFF
-	TRBV6-5	once	TRBJ2-1	TGTGCCAGCAGTTTAAGTGGAGGTGAGCAGTTCTTC	CASSLSGGEQFF
-	TRBV7-8	-	TRBJ2-1	TGTGCCAGCAGCGCCGACCGCGGCTCCTACAATGAGCAGTTCTTC	CASSADRGSYNEQFF
-	TRBV10-1	-	TRBJ2-1	TGCGCCAGCAGCCCCGGGACTTACAATGAGCAGTTCTTC	CASSPGTYNEQFF
-	TRBV5-1	-	TRBJ2-1	TGCGCCAGCAGCTTGGAGGCAGGCCTTTACAATGAGCAGTTCTTC	CASSLEAGLYNEQFF
-	TRBV19	-	TRBJ1-2	TGTGCCAGTAGTATACCAGGGAACTATGGCTACACCTTC	CASSIPGNYGYTF
-	TRBV12-2	-	TRBJ1-5	TGTGCAAGTCGCTTATTGGATGGACTTCCTAGCAATCAGCCCCAGCATTTT	CASRLLDGLPSNQPQHF
-	TRBV19	-	TRBJ1-5	TGTGCCAGTAGGCCTACAGGGTGGGGGAGTCAGCCCCAGCATTTT	CASRPTGWGSQPQHF
TRBD1	TRBV7-2	-	TRBJ2-1	TGTGCCAGCAGCTTACCCCGGACAGGGAACAATGAGCAGTTCTTC	CASSLPRTGNNEQFF
-	TRBV23-1	-	TRBJ1-2	TGCGCCAGCAGTCGCAGCGGTCGGACCTCCTATGGCTACACCTTC	CASSRSGRTSYGYTF